One and the same sample provided the 6 T cell receptor beta chains below, sequenced in a study of T cell clusters in autoimmune cytopenias (dated by TCRdb to between 2018 and 2020). For each sample, TRB amplification used 200 to 250 ng of peripheral blood genomic DNA, equal to approximately 38,000 genome equivalents. Sequenced using an Illumina MiSeq. To amplify TRB rearrangements, a touch-down multiplex PCR protocol was run with the TRB-A and TRB-B primer pools combined in a single tube. After TCRdb reprocessed the reads, each CDR3 protein sequence was kept as one row, without DNA. The sample's records list approximately 14,000 distinct CDR3 sequences. Together, the top ten hold approximately 2% of the sample. The sequencing sample was made of peripheral blood. These receptors originate from a human donor with an autoimmune cytopenia or autoimmune hepatitis (not recorded which).

V usage is TRBV6-5 and J usage is TRBJ1-2. Looked up from germline, CDR1 is MNHEY and CDR2 is SVGAGI. This CDR3 has 15 amino acids. CDR3 residues: CASSQRGRVYYGYTF.

The chain employs TRBV18 and TRBJ2-2; TCRdb returns TRBD2, unconfirmable since there is no DNA. Germline values: CDR1 KGHSH, CDR2 LQKENI. The CDR3 is 16 residues long. The CDR3 reads CASSLEGLAVTGELFF.

The V gene is TRBV18, the J gene TRBJ2-3. The CDR3 runs 17 residues. Germline values: CDR1 KGHSH, CDR2 LQKENI. This CDR3 reads CASSPTSGGASTDTQYF.

This clonotype counts as medium-sized by frequency. This chain joins TRBV18 and TRBJ2-2; TCRdb outputs TRBD1, but without DNA this stays unchecked. The CDR3 consists of 16 residues. Looked up from germline, CDR1 is KGHSH and CDR2 is LQKENI. The CDR3 reads CASSLGQIANTGELFF.

The chain's CDR3 is CASSARDRNTGELFF. The chain links TRBV6-4 to TRBJ2-2; TCRdb gives TRBD1 as the D gene, but with no DNA this cannot be confirmed. CDR3 length: 15 residues. Germline CDR1 is MRHNA and CDR2 is SNTAGT.

The rearrangement joins TRBV6-1 to TRBJ1-5; the TRBD1 assignment by TCRdb is unverifiable without DNA. There are 14 residues in the CDR3. Germline CDR1 reads MNHNS; CDR2 reads SASEGT. The CDR3 loop reads CASSQGRGNQPQHF.